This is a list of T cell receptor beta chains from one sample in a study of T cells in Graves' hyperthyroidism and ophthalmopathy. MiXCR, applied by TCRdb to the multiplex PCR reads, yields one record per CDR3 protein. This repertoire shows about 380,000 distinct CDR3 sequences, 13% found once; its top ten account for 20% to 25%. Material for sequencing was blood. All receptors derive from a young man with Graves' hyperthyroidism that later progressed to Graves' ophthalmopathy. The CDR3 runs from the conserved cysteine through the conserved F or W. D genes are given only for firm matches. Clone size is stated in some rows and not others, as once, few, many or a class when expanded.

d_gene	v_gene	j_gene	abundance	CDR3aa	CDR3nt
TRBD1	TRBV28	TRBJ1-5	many	CASSGEQGAINQPQHF	TGTGCCAGCAGTGGGGAACAGGGGGCCATCAATCAGCCCCAGCATTTT
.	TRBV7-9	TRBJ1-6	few	CASSFQNSPLHF	TGTGCCAGCAGCTTCCAGAATTCACCCCTCCACTTT
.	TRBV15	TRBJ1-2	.	CATSREAGRDYGYTF	TGTGCCACCAGCAGAGAAGCAGGAAGAGACTATGGCTACACCTTC
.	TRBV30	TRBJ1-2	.	CAWSGSRMGNYGYTF	TGTGCCTGGAGTGGGTCCAGGATGGGTAACTATGGCTACACCTTC
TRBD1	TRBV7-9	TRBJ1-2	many	CASSLQGAENYGYTF	TGTGCCAGCAGCTTGCAGGGGGCAGAAAACTATGGCTACACCTTC
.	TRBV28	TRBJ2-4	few	CASTLGQGGAKNIQYF	TGTGCCAGCACCCTAGGGCAGGGGGGCGCCAAAAACATTCAGTACTTC
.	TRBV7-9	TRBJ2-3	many	CASSSPRYTQYF	TGTGCCAGCAGTTCCCCACGGTATACGCAGTATTTT
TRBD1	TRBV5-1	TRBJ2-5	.	CASSLGTGGRQETQYF	TGCGCCAGCAGCTTGGGGACAGGGGGCCGTCAAGAGACCCAGTACTTC
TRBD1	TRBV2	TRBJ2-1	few	CASRKDRGRSYNEQFF	TGTGCCAGCAGGAAGGACAGGGGCCGTTCCTACAATGAGCAGTTCTTC
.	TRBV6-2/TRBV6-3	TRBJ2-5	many	CASSYSEKPWETQYF	TGTGCCAGCAGTTACTCGGAAAAGCCGTGGGAGACCCAGTACTTC
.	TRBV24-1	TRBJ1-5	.	CATSDQGLGDQPQHF	TGTGCCACCAGTGATCAGGGCCTCGGGGATCAGCCCCAGCATTTT
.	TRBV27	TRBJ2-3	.	CASSNHPRGAPTQYF	TGTGCCAGCAGTAACCACCCTCGGGGGGCGCCTACGCAGTATTTT
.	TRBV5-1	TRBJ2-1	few	CASTRRDNEQFF	TGCGCCAGCACCAGACGGGACAATGAGCAGTTCTTC
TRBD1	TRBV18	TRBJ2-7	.	CASSSRPGQHFYEQYF	TGTGCCAGCTCATCACGACCGGGACAGCATTTTTACGAGCAGTACTTC
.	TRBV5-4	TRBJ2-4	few	CASSLEKNIQYF	TGTGCCAGCAGCCTAGAGAAAAACATTCAGTACTTC
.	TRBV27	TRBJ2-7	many	CASSNSDSSYEQYF	TGTGCCAGCAGTAACTCCGACAGTTCCTACGAGCAGTACTTC
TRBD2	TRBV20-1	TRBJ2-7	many	CSARPLAGGNTSTYF	TGCAGTGCTAGACCACTAGCGGGGGGGAATACGAGCACGTACTTC
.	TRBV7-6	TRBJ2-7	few	CVSSLFGTNYEQYF	TGTGTCAGCAGCTTGTTCGGGACGAATTACGAGCAGTACTTC
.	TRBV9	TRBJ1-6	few	CASKSDSYNSPLHF	TGTGCCAGCAAATCGGACTCCTATAATTCACCCCTCCACTTT
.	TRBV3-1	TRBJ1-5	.	CVSSQVGNQPQHF	TGTGTCAGCAGCCAAGTGGGTAATCAGCCCCAGCATTTT
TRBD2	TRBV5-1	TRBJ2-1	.	CASSVTSGIYNEQFF	TGCGCCAGCAGTGTGACTAGCGGTATATACAATGAGCAGTTCTTC
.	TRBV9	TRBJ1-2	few	CASSVQQGGGYTF	TGTGCCAGCAGCGTGCAACAGGGTGGAGGCTACACCTTC
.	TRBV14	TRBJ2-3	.	CASSLRLVGTDTQYF	TGTGCCAGCAGCCTAAGGCTAGTAGGGACAGATACGCAGTATTTT
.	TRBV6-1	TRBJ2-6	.	CASSEGAGANALTF	TGTGCCAGCAGTGAGGGGGCTGGGGCCAACGCCCTGACTTTC
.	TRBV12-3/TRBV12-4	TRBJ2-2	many	CASSLGSRLLFF	TGTGCCAGCAGTTTAGGGAGTCGGTTGCTGTTTTTT
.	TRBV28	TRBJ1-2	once	CASSARGGANYGYTF	TGTGCCAGCAGTGCCCGGGGGGGGGCTAACTATGGCTACACCTTC
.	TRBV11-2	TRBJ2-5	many	CASSLGTGLGETQYF	TGTGCCAGCAGTTTGGGAACAGGGTTGGGAGAGACCCAGTACTTC
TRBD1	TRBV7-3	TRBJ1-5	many	CASSFIGRTGKIEYSNQPQHF	TGTGCCAGCAGCTTCATTGGACGGACAGGGAAAATTGAGTATAGCAATCAGCCCCAGCATTTT
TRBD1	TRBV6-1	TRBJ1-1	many	CASSSPNRGPNTEAFF	TGTGCCAGCAGTTCCCCCAACAGGGGGCCCAACACTGAAGCTTTCTTT
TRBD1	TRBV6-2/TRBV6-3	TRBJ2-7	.	CASSYGGQGSYEQYF	TGTGCCAGCAGTTACGGGGGACAGGGGTCCTACGAGCAGTACTTC
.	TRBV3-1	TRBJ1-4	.	CASSQSGSTNEKLFF	TGTGCCAGCAGCCAATCGGGCTCAACTAATGAAAAACTGTTTTTT
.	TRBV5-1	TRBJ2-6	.	CASSLTPAASGANVLTF	TGCGCCAGCAGTCTGACACCGGCCGCCTCTGGGGCCAACGTCCTGACTTTC
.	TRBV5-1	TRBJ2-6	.	CAAGLAGANVLTF	TGTGCCGCCGGCCTGGCAGGGGCCAACGTCCTGACTTTC
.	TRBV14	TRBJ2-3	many	CASSPHLADTQYF	TGTGCCAGCAGCCCCCATCTGGCAGATACGCAGTATTTT
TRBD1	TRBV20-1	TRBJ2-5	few	CSARHHPEGQGDPGAQYF	TGCAGTGCTAGACATCACCCCGAGGGACAGGGGGACCCAGGGGCCCAGTACTTC
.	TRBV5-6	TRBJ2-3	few	CASSQGRGRDTQYF	TGTGCCAGCAGCCAAGGCAGGGGTCGAGATACGCAGTATTTT
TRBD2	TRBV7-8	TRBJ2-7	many	CASSPRGTSGYEQYF	TGTGCCAGCAGCCCCCGGGGGACTAGCGGGTACGAGCAGTACTTC
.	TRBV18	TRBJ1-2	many	CASSPMDKNYGYTF	TGTGCCAGCTCACCTATGGACAAGAACTATGGCTACACCTTC
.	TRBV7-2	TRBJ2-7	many	CASSRPGTSYEQYF	TGTGCCAGCAGCCGACCCGGGACATCCTACGAGCAGTACTTC
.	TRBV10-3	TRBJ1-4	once	CAISESRDGSEELFF	TGTGCCATCAGTGAGTCTAGGGACGGCAGCGAAGAACTGTTTTTT
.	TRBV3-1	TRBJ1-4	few	CASSQSSRRGTAHDKLFF	TGTGCCAGCAGCCAGAGCTCACGCCGGGGGACGGCACATGATAAACTGTTTTTT
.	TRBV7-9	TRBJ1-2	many	CASSPPRRDYGYTF	TGTGCCAGCAGCCCCCCGCGCAGGGACTATGGCTACACCTTC
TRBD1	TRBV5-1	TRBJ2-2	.	CASRGQGASGELFF	TGCGCCAGCAGGGGGCAGGGGGCATCCGGGGAGCTGTTTTTT
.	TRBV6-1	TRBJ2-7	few	CASSGQTAYEQYF	TGTGCCAGCAGTGGACAGACAGCCTACGAGCAGTACTTC
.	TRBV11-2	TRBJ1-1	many	CASSFKGDTEAFF	TGTGCCAGCAGTTTTAAGGGGGACACTGAAGCTTTCTTT
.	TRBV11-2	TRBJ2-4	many	CASSLDLISPVAGIQYF	TGTGCCAGCAGCTTAGATCTTATCAGTCCCGTGGCGGGCATTCAGTACTTC
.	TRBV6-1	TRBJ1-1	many	CAVQGQPRGTEAFF	TGTGCCGTCCAGGGGCAGCCTAGGGGCACTGAAGCTTTCTTT
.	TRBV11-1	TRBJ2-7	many	CASSLSVYEQYF	TGTGCCAGCAGCTTAAGCGTTTACGAGCAGTACTTC
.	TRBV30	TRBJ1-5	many	CAWTQASNQPQHF	TGTGCCTGGACCCAGGCTAGCAATCAGCCCCAGCATTTT
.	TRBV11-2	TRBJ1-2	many	CASSPAGADYGYTF	TGTGCCAGCAGCCCCGCGGGGGCTGACTATGGCTACACCTTC
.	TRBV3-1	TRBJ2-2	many	CASSQDGAYSTGELFF	TGTGCCAGCAGCCAAGATGGGGCATACTCCACCGGGGAGCTGTTTTTT